The 19 T cell receptor beta chains below were found in one sample sequenced in a study of T cell repertoires in cytomegalovirus infection. MiXCR was run by TCRdb on the reads, yielding one entry per CDR3 protein. The sample contains about 740,000 distinct CDR3 sequences, approximately 34% of which appear only once. Sequencing input: PBMCs. Receptors were obtained from a human donor in good health (CMV status not recorded). Some clones in this sample may be carry-over from other donors' samples.

The chain couples TRBV18 to TRBJ2-2, with TRBD2 matching 7 bases. Germline V gives CDR1 KGHSH, CDR2 LQKENI. V gave up 3 bases and J gave up 2 bases; unmatched junction bases: 6. This CDR3 region has 16 residues. In DNA, the CDR3 is TGTGCCAGCTCACCTACTAGCGTACCAAACACCGGGGAGCTGTTTTTT. Translating gives CASSPTSVPNTGELFF.

This clonotype was recorded many times. The chain employs TRBV7-9 and TRBJ1-1; D is ambiguous. The CDR3 covers 13 residues. The ends were cut back, 2 bases at V and 4 bases at J, with 8 bases in the middle. Germline V gene sequence: CDR1 SEHNR, CDR2 FQNEAQ (reference sequence). The CDR3 nucleotides are TGTGCCAGCAGCTTACGGGAGGGCACTGAAGCTTTCTTT. It specifies CASSLREGTEAFF. The variable domain in full, with the rest retrieved from reference TRBV7-9 and TRBJ1-1, is DTGVSQNPRHKITKRGQNVTFRCDPISEHNRLYWYRQTLGQGPEFLTYFQNEAQLEKSRLLSDRFSAERPKGSFSTLEIQRTEQGDSAMYLCASSLREGTEAFFGQGTRLTVV.

This clonotype has just a few counts. J is TRBJ2-3 and V is TRBV6-6; D possibly corresponds to TRBD2 (5 bases). V was pared by 2 bases and J by 3 bases, with 9 bases between. The CDR3 sequence is 14 residues long. CDR1 is MNHNY and CDR2 is SVGAGI in the germline V gene (reference sequence). CDR3 sequence (DNA): TGTGCCAGCAGTTACAGGGAGTCAACAGATACGCAGTATTTT. The encoded protein is CASSYRESTDTQYF.

The rearrangement links TRBV12-3 or TRBV12-4 to TRBJ2-7, with TRBD1 matching over 10 bases. Trimming at V came to 6 bases and at J to 2 bases, leaving 10 bases not matched to a gene. CDR3 size: 16 residues. The CDR3 bases are TGTGCCAGCAGCCTGACCCGGGACAGGGGCCCCTACGAGCAGTACTTC. Its translation is CASSLTRDRGPYEQYF.

The chain joins TRBV12-3 or TRBV12-4 to TRBJ2-3; possibly TRBD2 for D (5 bases). V lost 3 bases, J lost 6 bases, and 19 bases lay in between. The CDR3 contains 16 residues. CDR3 in amino acids: CASSLLSLEFQDTQYF. The CDR3 nucleotides are TGTGCCAGCAGTTTGTTATCACTAGAGTTTCAGGATACGCAGTATTTT.

The chain is built from TRBV28 and TRBJ2-7; perhaps TRBD1 as D (5 bases). The CDR3 contains 15 residues. Trimming took off 7 bases at V and 4 bases at J, with 20 bases between the two ends. Germline CDR1 MDHEN, CDR2 SYDVKM. In nucleotides, the CDR3 is TGTGCCAGCACCCCAGGGCAGGGTAGGATATACGAGCAGTACTTC. Translation gives CASTPGQGRIYEQYF.

A few counts support this clonotype. The chain employs TRBV5-6 and TRBJ2-1; the match to TRBD2 covers 12 bases. Trimming at V came to 4 bases and at J to 10 bases, leaving 15 bases not matched to a gene. Germline assignment: CDR1 SGHDT and CDR2 YYEEEE. The CDR3 covers 17 residues. The CDR3 region has the DNA TGTGCCAGCAGCCCTCTTGCGTCTAGCGGGGGGGCTGGGGAGCAGTTCTTC. Translated, it gives CASSPLASSGGAGEQFF.

This clonotype came up a few times. The chain combines TRBV7-9 with TRBJ2-5; 13 bases match TRBD2. This CDR3 comprises 15 residues. Germline CDR1 is SEHNR and CDR2 is FQNEAQ (reference sequence). After removal of 3 bases from V and 9 bases from J, the junction contained 7 bases not matched to a gene. The CDR3 region has the DNA TGTGCCAGCAGCTTCCCCGGACTAGCGGGAGTGGCCCAGTACTTC. Protein product: CASSFPGLAGVAQYF.

This clonotype was recorded once. The germline gene is not matched at one end of the junction; a read error may be the cause. V is TRBV6-6 and J is TRBJ1-3; D is perhaps TRBD1 (5 bases). The CDR3 length is 14 residues. Germline values: CDR1 MNHNY, CDR2 SVGAGI (reference sequence). The CDR3 region is CAISYTGSGNTIYF. DNA of the CDR3: TGTGCCATCAGTTATACAGGTTCTGGAAACACCATATATTTT.

This chain links TRBV5-1 with TRBJ1-1; D possibly corresponds to TRBD1 (5 bases). The V gene lost 6 bases and the J gene lost 5 bases, with 20 bases spanning the gap. Germline V gene lookup returns CDR1 SGHRS and CDR2 YFSETQ. There are 15 residues in the CDR3. CDR3 sequence: CASTPAAGIITEAFF. The CDR3 region has the DNA TGCGCCAGCACCCCGGCGGCAGGGATAATTACTGAAGCTTTCTTT.

The chain employs TRBV7-6 and TRBJ1-4; no definite D call. Germline CDR1 reads SGHVS; CDR2 reads FNYEAQ. V lost 2 bases and J 3 bases, leaving 16 bases between the germline ends. The CDR3 runs to 17 residues. The CDR3 sequence: CASSLNRGAAANEKLFF. CDR3 in DNA: TGTGCCAGCAGCTTAAACCGGGGAGCGGCAGCTAATGAAAAACTGTTTTTT.

Points on this clonotype: This may be a read error: a much more frequent sequence differs by one nucleotide. The conserved closing phenylalanine or tryptophan is absent in this CDR3, likely reflecting a read error. The chain is built from TRBV7-9 and TRBJ2-6; no definite D call. The germline CDR1 and CDR2 sequences are SEHNR and FQNEAQ (reference sequence). V dropped 5 bases and J dropped 0 bases, with 14 bases sitting between them. This CDR3 is built from 17 residues. The CDR3 region is CASSQGQARSGANVLTL. The CDR3 DNA sequence: TGTGCCAGCAGCCAAGGGCAGGCCCGCTCTGGGGCCAACGTCCTGACTTTA.

The sample holds many counts of this clonotype. The V gene is TRBV28, the J gene TRBJ1-1, with D possibly TRBD1 on 5 matching bases. Germline CDR1 is MDHEN and CDR2 is SYDVKM. V was shortened by 5 bases and J by 2 bases, with 24 bases between the two germline ends. There are 18 residues in the CDR3. The chain's CDR3 is CASSTNTRVRQHNTEAFF. In nucleotides, the CDR3 is TGTGCCAGCAGTACCAATACCCGAGTTCGACAGCACAACACTGAAGCTTTCTTT.

As to this clonotype: A read error may be the cause here, since a much bigger clone is one base away. The genes are TRBV7-2 and TRBJ2-1; 12 positions agree with TRBD2. The CDR3 extends over 16 amino acids. The J segment lost 6 bases and the V segment lost 3 bases, leaving 6 bases of the junction unmatched. Germline assignment: CDR1 SGHTA and CDR2 FQGNSA. CDR3 nucleotide sequence: TGTGCCAGCAGCTTGTGGACTAGCGGGACCTTCAATGAGCAGTTCTTC. The encoded protein is CASSLWTSGTFNEQFF.

In this sample, this clonotype turned up a few times. The rearrangement joins TRBV11-2 to TRBJ1-4; D gene ambiguous. Trimming left V 5 bases short and J 7 bases short, with 14 bases between. The CDR3 extends over 14 amino acids. Germline V gene sequence: CDR1 SGHAT, CDR2 FQNNGV. The CDR3 DNA reads TGTGCCAGCAGCCACCGGAATTGGGGTGAAAAACTGTTTTTT. Translation gives CASSHRNWGEKLFF.

The chain has TRBV10-3 and TRBJ1-6, with TRBD1 identical over 9 bases. V lost 0 bases, J lost 5 bases, and 8 bases stayed unmatched. CDR3 length: 18 amino acids. Germline V gives CDR1 ENHRY, CDR2 SYGVKD. The CDR3 nucleotides read TGTGCCATCAGTGAGTCACCCGGGCGGGACAGGGATAATTCACCCCTCCACTTT. It translates to CAISESPGRDRDNSPLHF.

On this clonotype itself: A much bigger clone sits one base away, suggesting this may be a read error. The chain combines TRBV3-1 with TRBJ1-1, with D unresolved. This CDR3 is 13 amino acids long. Per the germline V gene, CDR1 is LGHDT and CDR2 is YNNKEL (reference sequence). V dropped 3 bases and J dropped 0 bases, with 5 bases sitting between them. This chain's CDR3 is CASSQSVNTEAFF. Written as DNA, the CDR3 is TGTGCCAGCAGCCAGTCAGTGAACACTGAAGCTTTCTTT.

To note about this clonotype: The CDR3 does not close with the conserved phenylalanine or tryptophan, likely indicating a read error. The J gene is TRBJ1-1, the V gene TRBV28; D ambiguous. This CDR3 has 13 amino acids. V dropped 4 bases and J dropped 5 bases, with 11 bases sitting between them. Germline CDR1 MDHEN, CDR2 SYDVKM. The CDR3 DNA sequence: TGTGCCAGCAGTTCCTCCCACGGAACTGAAGCTTTCTTG. Protein product: CASSSSHGTEAFL.

V and J are TRBV6-2 or TRBV6-3 and TRBJ1-2, with no clear D. CDR1 and CDR2 from the germline V gene are MNHEY and SVGEGT. There are 17 residues in the CDR3. V lost 2 bases and J lost 4, with 20 bases in between. The CDR3 sequence: CASSYGPLLTAIYGYTF. The CDR3 coding sequence is TGTGCCAGCAGTTACGGGCCTTTGCTGACTGCCATCTATGGCTACACCTTC.